The clone carrying this TCR beta chain came up a few times. Its antigen is unidentified. One entry per CDR3 protein, called by TCRdb with MiXCR from the RACE reads. This repertoire shows about 120,000 distinct CDR3 sequences, roughly 15% found once; its top ten account for approximately 0.89%. Described time point: patch test 1, 2 weeks after DPC sensitization. As for treatment: therapeutic diphenylcyclopropenone sensitization with weekly scalp DPC. This CDR3 spans 13 amino acids. The V and J ends lost 4 bases and 0 bases, in that order; junction bases with no gene match: 0. Germline-derived CDR1 and CDR2 are SQVTM and ANQGSEA. This entry is derived from a study of human T cells and chemical hapten exposure. Study-wide results and limits: Expanded TCRs formed significantly more large CDR3 similarity clusters than controls. With DPC sensitization, TCRs exceeding 1 in 1000 frequency showed no change.

The sequence was obtained from a man between 18 and 35 years old with alopecia areata. Some clones in this sample may be carry-over from other donors' samples. Sample: whole blood, taken in connection with sensitization to the hapten diphenylcyclopropenone (DPC). The chain uses TRBV29-1 and TRBJ2-1; 7 nucleotides align to TRBD2. The CDR3 loop is CSVGGSSYNEQFF. In DNA form, the CDR3 reads TGCAGCGTTGGCGGGAGCTCCTACAATGAGCAGTTCTTC.